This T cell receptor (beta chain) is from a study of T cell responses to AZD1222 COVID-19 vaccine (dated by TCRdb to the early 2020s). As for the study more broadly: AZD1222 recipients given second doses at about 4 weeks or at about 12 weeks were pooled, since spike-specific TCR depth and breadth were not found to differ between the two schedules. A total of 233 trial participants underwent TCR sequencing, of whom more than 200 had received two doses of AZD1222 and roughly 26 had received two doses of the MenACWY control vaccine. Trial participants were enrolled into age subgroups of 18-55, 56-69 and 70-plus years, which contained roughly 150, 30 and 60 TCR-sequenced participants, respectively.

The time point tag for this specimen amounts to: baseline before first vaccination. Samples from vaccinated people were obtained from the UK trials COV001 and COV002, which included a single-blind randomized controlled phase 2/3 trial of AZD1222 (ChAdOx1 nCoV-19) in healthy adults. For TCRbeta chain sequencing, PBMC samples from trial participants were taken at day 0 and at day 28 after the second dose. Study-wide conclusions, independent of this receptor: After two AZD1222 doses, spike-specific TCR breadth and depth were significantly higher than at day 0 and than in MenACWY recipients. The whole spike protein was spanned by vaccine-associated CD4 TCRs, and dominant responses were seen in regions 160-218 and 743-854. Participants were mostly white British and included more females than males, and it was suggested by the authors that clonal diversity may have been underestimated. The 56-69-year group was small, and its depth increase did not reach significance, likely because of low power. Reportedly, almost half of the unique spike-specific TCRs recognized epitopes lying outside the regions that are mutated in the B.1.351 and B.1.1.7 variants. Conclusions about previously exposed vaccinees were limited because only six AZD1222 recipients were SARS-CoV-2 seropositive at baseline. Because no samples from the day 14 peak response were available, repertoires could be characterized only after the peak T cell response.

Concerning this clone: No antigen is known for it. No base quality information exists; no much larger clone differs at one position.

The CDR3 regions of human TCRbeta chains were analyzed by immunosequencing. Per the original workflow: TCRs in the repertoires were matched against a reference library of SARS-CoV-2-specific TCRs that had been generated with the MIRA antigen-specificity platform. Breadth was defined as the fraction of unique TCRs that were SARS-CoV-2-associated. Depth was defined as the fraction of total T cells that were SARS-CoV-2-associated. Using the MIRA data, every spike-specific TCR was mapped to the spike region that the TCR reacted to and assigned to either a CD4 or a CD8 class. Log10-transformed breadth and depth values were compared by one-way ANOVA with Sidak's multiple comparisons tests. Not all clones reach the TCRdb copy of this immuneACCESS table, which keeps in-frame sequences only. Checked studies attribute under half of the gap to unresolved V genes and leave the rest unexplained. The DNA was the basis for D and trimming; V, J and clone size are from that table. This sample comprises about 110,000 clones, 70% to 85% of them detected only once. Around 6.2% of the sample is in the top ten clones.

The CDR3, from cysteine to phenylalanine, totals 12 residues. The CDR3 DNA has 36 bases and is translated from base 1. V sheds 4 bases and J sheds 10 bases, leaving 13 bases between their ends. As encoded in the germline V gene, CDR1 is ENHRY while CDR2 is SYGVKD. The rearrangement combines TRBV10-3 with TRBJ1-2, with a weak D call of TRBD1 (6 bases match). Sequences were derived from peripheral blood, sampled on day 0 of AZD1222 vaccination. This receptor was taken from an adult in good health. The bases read TGTGCCATCAGTGGCCGGACAGAGGCCTACACCTTC. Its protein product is CAISGRTEAYTF.